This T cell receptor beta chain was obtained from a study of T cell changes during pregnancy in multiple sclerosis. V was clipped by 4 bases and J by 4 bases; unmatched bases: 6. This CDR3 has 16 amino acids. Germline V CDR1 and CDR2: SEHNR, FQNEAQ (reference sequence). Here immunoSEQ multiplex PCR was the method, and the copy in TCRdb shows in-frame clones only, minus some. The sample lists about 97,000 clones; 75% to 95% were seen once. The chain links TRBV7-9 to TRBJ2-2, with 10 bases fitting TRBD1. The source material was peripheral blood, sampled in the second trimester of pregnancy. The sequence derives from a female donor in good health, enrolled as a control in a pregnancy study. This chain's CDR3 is CASSSPRTGGTGELFF. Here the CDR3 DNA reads TGTGCCAGCAGCTCCCCCCGGACAGGGGGCACCGGGGAGCTGTTTTTT. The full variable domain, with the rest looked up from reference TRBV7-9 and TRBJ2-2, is DTGVSQNPRHKITKRGQNVTFRCDPISEHNRLYWYRQTLGQGPEFLTYFQNEAQLEKSRLLSDRFSAERPKGSFSTLEIQRTEQGDSAMYLCASSSPRTGGTGELFFGEGSRLTVL.